The sequence of this T cell receptor (beta chain) was determined in a study of blood T cell repertoires in COVID-19. Clones were sequenced by immunoSEQ multiplex PCR, and TCRdb holds only the in-frame ones, with some missing. The table lists over 60,000 clones, approximately 80% of them singletons. After removal of 4 bases from V and 4 bases from J, the junction contained 15 bases not matched to a gene. The CDR3 length is 19 residues. Germline V lookup: CDR1 SGHAT, CDR2 FQNNGV. This sequence was found in a man aged 45 to 65 with COVID-19, enrolled during active disease. V and J are TRBV11-2 and TRBJ2-1; TRBD2 matches at 11 bases. The sample taken for sequencing was peripheral blood. The CDR3 bases are TGTGCCAGCAGCTCCGGAGGCTCTAGCGGGAGGACTACTTACAATGAGCAGTTCTTC. It encodes CASSSGGSSGRTTYNEQFF.